This T cell receptor beta chain was profiled in a study of T-cell memory formation after mild COVID-19. Overall study context: Clusters of TCRs were largely donor specific. Overall study results and limits: Whether second-wave clones peaking at day 37 were SARS-CoV-2 specific went unconfirmed. Clones that contracted clustered mainly in CM and EM if CD4+ and in EMRA if CD8+.

After 5'RACE with constant-segment primers, TCR alpha and TCR beta cDNA libraries carrying sample barcodes and UMIs were obtained. MiXCR, applied by TCRdb to the 5' RACE reads, yields one record per CDR3 protein. The sample lists approximately 400,000 distinct CDR3 sequences, less than 25% occurring once. The CDR3 totals 17 residues. After removal of 2 bases from V and 2 bases from J, the junction contained 6 bases not matched to a gene. Germline lookup yields CDR1 MNHEY and CDR2 SVGAGI. This clonotype was seen a handful of times. Its matching antigen is unknown. V is TRBV6-5 and J is TRBJ2-6, with TRBD1 matching 7 bases. Sequenced sample: PBMCs or a T cell subset sorted from them (not recorded which). This TCR was recovered from an adult woman who had mild COVID-19 (a few samples of this study predate the infection). Cell type and time point are not known. Here the CDR3 reads CASSYATGIPGANVLTF. The CDR3 DNA reads TGTGCCAGCAGTTACGCGACAGGGATCCCTGGGGCCAACGTCCTGACTTTC.